What follows are 29 T cell receptor beta chains derived from one specimen sequenced in a study of cytomegalovirus exposure and HLA in healthy donors. Generated by immunoSEQ multiplex PCR, the TCRdb table keeps only in-frame clones and is missing some. The sample consists of roughly 330,000 clones, about 85% of them appearing once. Material: PBMCs. Source of these receptors: a woman in her twenties or thirties in good health and CMV-seropositive.

This clone came up once. The rearrangement joins TRBV19 to TRBJ2-6; the D gene is possibly TRBD2 (5 bases). This CDR3 has 15 residues. Trimming stripped 3 bases from V and 2 bases from J, with 8 bases between. Germline CDR1 and CDR2: LNHDA and SQIVND (reference sequence). CDR3 bases: TGTGCCAGTAGTATCAACGGGGCTGGGGCCAACGTCCTGACTTTC. Amino acids: CASSINGAGANVLTF.

This chain connects TRBV29-1 to TRBJ2-3; D gene uncertain. This CDR3 contains 11 residues. Germline CDR1 SQVTM, CDR2 ANQGSEA. The germline V and J ends were trimmed by 4 bases and 2 bases, with 4 bases remaining between them. The CDR3: CSVVFTDTQYF. DNA of the CDR3: TGCAGCGTTGTTTTCACAGATACGCAGTATTTT.

The CDR3 coding sequence is TGCGCCAGCAGCCCCGCGGGACTAGCGGATCCGAGCACAGATACGCAGTATTTT. It encodes CASSPAGLADPSTDTQYF. The chain links TRBV5-1 to TRBJ2-3; 11 nucleotides line up with TRBD2. The CDR3 sequence is 18 residues long. V shed 4 bases, J shed 0 bases, and the junction held 10 bases outside the gene matches. The germline gives CDR1 SGHRS, CDR2 YFSETQ.

J is TRBJ2-7 and V is TRBV19; D is uncertain. In germline, CDR1 is LNHDA, CDR2 SQIVND (reference sequence). Trimming pared 3 bases from V and 0 bases from J, leaving 12 bases between. This CDR3 has 15 amino acids. The CDR3 DNA follows: TGTGCCAGTAGTATTACGGGCCAGAACTCCTACGAGCAGTACTTC. It translates to CASSITGQNSYEQYF.

The J gene is TRBJ1-2, the V gene TRBV28; D unclear. From germline, CDR1 is MDHEN and CDR2 SYDVKM. This CDR3 is 11 amino acids long. Trimming shortened V by 6 bases and J by 8 bases, and 10 bases separated the two germline ends. The DNA of the CDR3 is TGTGCCAGCAGCGAAAACGGGGGCTACACCTTC. This codes for CASSENGGYTF.

The CDR3 DNA sequence: TGTGCCAGCCAGTCGACAGTATCCTCCATGAACACTGAAGCTTTCTTT. Protein: CASQSTVSSMNTEAFF. V gene TRBV18 combines with J gene TRBJ1-1; maybe TRBD1 (5 bases). The CDR3 is 16 amino acids. The V end lost 8 bases, the J end lost 0 bases, and 19 bases lay between the germline ends. Germline V lookup: CDR1 KGHSH, CDR2 LQKENI.

CDR3 bases: TGTGCCAGCAGTGGGGCCGAGCAGTACTTC. This sequence encodes CASSGAEQYF. The V call is TRBV2, the J call TRBJ2-7; D not resolved. V was cut by 4 bases and J by 6 bases, with 4 bases left in between. CDR3 size: 10 residues. Germline V gene lookup returns CDR1 SNHLY and CDR2 FYNNEI.

This chain joins TRBV2 and TRBJ1-2; D is ambiguous. The CDR3 contains 12 residues. Germline V lookup: CDR1 SNHLY, CDR2 FYNNEI. Between the trimmed V and J ends, which lost 3 bases and 2 bases, there was a span of 4 bases. CDR3 residues: CASSDNNYGYTF. For the CDR3, the DNA is TGTGCCAGCAGTGACAACAACTATGGCTACACCTTC.

V gene TRBV2 combines with J gene TRBJ2-3; 7 nucleotides align to TRBD1. Germline V CDR1 and CDR2: SNHLY, FYNNEI. This CDR3 has 13 amino acids. Unmatched junction bases numbered 5, after V lost 8 bases and J lost 3 bases. CDR3 coding DNA: TGTGCCAGCGCTAAACAGGGGACAGATACGCAGTATTTT. Translating gives CASAKQGTDTQYF.

Only a few counts were recorded for this clone. V usage is TRBV2 and J usage is TRBJ1-1, with D uncertain. V was cut by 6 bases and J by 2 bases, with 10 bases left in between. The germline V gene has CDR1 SNHLY and CDR2 FYNNEI. CDR3 length: 13 amino acids. The CDR3 sequence is CASRRELNTEAFF. The CDR3 coding sequence is TGTGCCAGCAGGCGGGAGCTTAACACTGAAGCTTTCTTT. Using reference TRBV2 and TRBJ1-1 for the parts outside the CDR3, the full variable domain is EPEVTQTPSHQVTQMGQEVILRCVPISNHLYFYWYRQILGQKVEFLVSFYNNEISEKSEIFDDQFSVERPDGSNFTLKIRSTKLEDSAMYFCASRRELNTEAFFGQGTRLTVV.

The chain has TRBV5-1 and TRBJ2-3; the D gene could be TRBD1 or TRBD2 (5 bases each). Germline assignment: CDR1 SGHRS and CDR2 YFSETQ. This CDR3 contains 17 residues. The ends were cut back, 6 bases at V and 2 bases at J, with 22 bases in the middle. DNA of the CDR3: TGCGCCAGCACAAGAACCGGGGCCCCGGCTTCCACAGATACGCAGTATTTT. Its protein is CASTRTGAPASTDTQYF.

This chain connects TRBV11-3 to TRBJ2-7; 9 positions match TRBD1. J lost 6 bases, V lost 0 bases, and 6 bases had no gene match. Germline-derived CDR1 and CDR2 are SGHNT and YENEEA. The length of the CDR3 is 15 residues. The CDR3 region is CASSLEPGQGSEQYF. CDR3 nucleotides: TGTGCCAGCAGCTTAGAACCGGGACAGGGTTCCGAGCAGTACTTC.

CDR3 loop: CASGMWAGVDSNQPQHF. Here the CDR3 DNA reads TGTGCCAGCGGAATGTGGGCAGGGGTCGATAGCAATCAGCCCCAGCATTTT. This rearrangement joins TRBV27 to TRBJ1-5; possibly TRBD1 for D (6 bases). V lost 8 bases and J lost 0, with 20 bases in between. CDR1 is MNHEY, CDR2 SMNVEV, per germline (reference sequence). CDR3 length: 17 amino acids.

The CDR3 here is CASSEDRFGYTF. The CDR3, as DNA: TGTGCCAGCAGTGAGGACAGGTTCGGCTACACCTTC. The chain recombines TRBV6-1 with TRBJ1-2; 7 bases fit TRBD1. J gave up 8 bases and V 3 bases, and 3 bases lay outside the gene matches. Germline values: CDR1 MNHNS, CDR2 SASEGT. The CDR3 is 12 residues long.

This clone appeared a few times. The limits of the CDR3 on the DNA are not certain, so only TCRdb's listed CDR3 is given. V gene TRBV12-1 combines with J gene TRBJ1-2; the table gives TRBD1 as D, unverified against the DNA. TRBV12-1 represents a pseudogene. Inclusive of both ends, the CDR3 amounts to 14 amino acids. The CDR3 sequence is CASSFGQGAGGYTF.

The chain uses TRBV27 and TRBJ1-6; D unresolved. The germline V and J ends were trimmed by 7 bases and 9 bases, with 16 bases remaining between them. Germline CDR1 is MNHEY and CDR2 is SMNVEV (reference sequence). CDR3 length equals 14 residues. CDR3 residues: CASTTTSTVSPLHF. The CDR3 DNA is TGTGCCAGCACGACCACTTCTACCGTTTCACCCCTCCACTTT.

This rearrangement joins TRBV5-8 to TRBJ2-2; D gene ambiguous. CDR1 SGHTS and CDR2 YDEGEE come from the germline V gene. The CDR3 consists of 14 residues. Deletions cut 6 bases from V and 1 base from J, with 10 bases between. CDR3 sequence: CASKGPWNTGELFF. CDR3 bases: TGTGCCAGCAAGGGTCCCTGGAACACCGGGGAGCTGTTTTTT.

This clone was seen only once. This chain links TRBV19 with TRBJ2-7; 8 bases fit TRBD1. Germline CDR1 and CDR2: LNHDA and SQIVND (reference sequence). CDR3 length: 12 amino acids. The trim removed 8 bases at V and 3 bases at J, leaving 3 bases unmatched. The CDR3 sequence is CASGQGDYEQYF. For the CDR3, the DNA is TGTGCCAGTGGACAGGGCGACTACGAGCAGTACTTC.

This clone has just a few counts. The J gene is TRBJ2-1, the V gene TRBV19; 9 nucleotides match TRBD2. This CDR3 has 15 residues. Trimming took 5 bases from V and 2 from J; bases not matched to a gene: 4. Germline V CDR1 and CDR2: LNHDA, SQIVND (reference sequence). The CDR3 protein is CASSLGGRAYNEQFF. CDR3 DNA sequence: TGTGCCAGTAGTTTGGGCGGGAGGGCCTACAATGAGCAGTTCTTC. The full variable domain, completed using reference TRBV19 and TRBJ2-1, is DGGITQSPKYLFRKEGQNVTLSCEQNLNHDAMYWYRQDPGQGLRLIYYSQIVNDFQKGDIAEGYSVSREKKESFPLTVTSAQKNPTAFYLCASSLGGRAYNEQFFGPGTRLTVL.

The chain couples TRBV29-1 to TRBJ1-4; the D is unclear. CDR1 is SQVTM and CDR2 is ANQGSEA in the germline V gene. The CDR3 totals 14 residues. Trimming cost V 0 bases and J 7 bases, with 12 bases left between them. The chain's CDR3 is CSVEESGGTEKLFF. For the CDR3, the DNA is TGCAGCGTTGAAGAATCGGGAGGTACTGAAAAACTGTTTTTT.

This chain links TRBV11-3 with TRBJ2-7; 8 bases align to TRBD1. Per the germline V gene, CDR1 is SGHNT and CDR2 is YENEEA. The junction had 6 bases not matched to a gene; V was cut back by 5 bases and J by 6 bases. The CDR3 runs 13 residues. The CDR3 loop reads CASSVTGAGEQYF. Written as DNA, the CDR3 is TGTGCCAGCAGCGTGACAGGGGCGGGCGAGCAGTACTTC.

The rearrangement links TRBV4-2 to TRBJ1-1; no clear D gene. The CDR3 is made up of 20 amino acids. Per the germline V gene, CDR1 is LGHNA and CDR2 is YNFKEQ. V shed 0 bases and J shed 0 bases, with 23 bases lying between them. For the CDR3, the DNA is TGTGCCAGCAGCCAAGATCTTAATTTCGTGCGTTCCAGCATGAACACTGAAGCTTTCTTT. It translates to CASSQDLNFVRSSMNTEAFF.

The V and J genes are TRBV27 and TRBJ2-7, with 10 bases fitting TRBD1. Germline V CDR1 and CDR2: MNHEY, SMNVEV (reference sequence). J lost 4 bases, V lost 4 bases, and 7 bases had no gene match. This CDR3 has 15 amino acids. This chain's CDR3 is CASSSVTGGMYEQYF. The CDR3 DNA reads TGTGCCAGCAGTTCGGTGACAGGGGGCATGTACGAGCAGTACTTC.

The rearrangement joins TRBV2 to TRBJ1-5; D not resolved. The CDR3 has 15 amino acids. Germline-derived CDR1 and CDR2 are SNHLY and FYNNEI. The V end was cut by 6 bases, the J end by 1 base, with 13 bases between. CDR3 region: CASRREGFSNQPQHF. CDR3 DNA: TGTGCCAGCAGGCGTGAGGGTTTCAGCAATCAGCCCCAGCATTTT.

The chain is built from TRBV4-3 and TRBJ2-1; no clear D gene. The CDR3 loop spans 14 amino acids. CDR1 is LGHNA, CDR2 YSLEER, per germline. Deletions cut 0 bases from V and 4 bases from J, with 7 bases between. CDR3 in amino acids: CASSQEGSYNEQFF. DNA for the CDR3: TGCGCCAGCAGCCAAGAGGGCAGTTACAATGAGCAGTTCTTC.

The V and J genes are TRBV27 and TRBJ2-3; TRBD1 might be the D (8 bases). CDR3 length: 16 residues. Germline CDR1 is MNHEY and CDR2 is SMNVEV (reference sequence). Deletions cut 6 bases from V and 1 base from J, with 17 bases between. CDR3 sequence (DNA): TGTGCCAGCAGGGGGGGGACAGGCTGGGGCACAGATACGCAGTATTTT. This translates into CASRGGTGWGTDTQYF.

The chain joins TRBV28 to TRBJ1-5, with D possibly TRBD1 on 6 matching bases. The CDR3 has 16 residues. Germline assignment: CDR1 MDHEN and CDR2 SYDVKM. V gave up 5 bases and J gave up 0 bases, with 14 bases separating them. The CDR3 DNA reads as TGTGCCAGCAGTCACACAGGGCTGTATAGCAATCAGCCCCAGCATTTT. This sequence encodes CASSHTGLYSNQPQHF. Full variable domain (outside the CDR3, taken from reference TRBV28 and TRBJ1-5): DVKVTQSSRYLVKRTGEKVFLECVQDMDHENMFWYRQDPGLGLRLIYFSYDVKMKEKGDIPEGYSVSREKKERFSLILESASTNQTSMYLCASSHTGLYSNQPQHFGDGTRLSIL.

There are a few counts of this clone. The CDR3 nucleotides read TGTGCCAGCAGCTTAGCCCAGGCGTGGGGGACAAACTATGGCTACACCTTC. It translates to CASSLAQAWGTNYGYTF. The chain joins TRBV11-2 to TRBJ1-2; possible D gene TRBD1, 6 bases. The ends were cut back, 1 base at V and 2 bases at J, with 17 bases in the middle. The CDR3 runs to 17 residues. Germline-derived CDR1 and CDR2 are SGHAT and FQNNGV. Drawing the rest from reference TRBV11-2 and TRBJ1-2, the complete variable domain is EAGVAQSPRYKIIEKRQSVAFWCNPISGHATLYWYQQILGQGPKLLIQFQNNGVVDDSQLPKDRFSAERLKGVDSTLKIQPAKLEDSAVYLCASSLAQAWGTNYGYTFGSGTRLTVV.

The rearrangement links TRBV5-4 to TRBJ2-7, with TRBD2 matching 11 bases. The CDR3 extends over 16 amino acids. Germline CDR1 is SGHNT and CDR2 is YYREEE (reference sequence). Trimming took 4 bases from V and 2 from J; bases not matched to a gene: 8. DNA of the CDR3: TGTGCCAGCAGCGGTTTAGCGGGAGGGATTGCCTACGAGCAGTACTTC. Protein product: CASSGLAGGIAYEQYF.